Listed here are 20 T cell receptor beta chains from one sample, sequenced in a study of T cell responses to AZD1222 COVID-19 vaccine. Using immunoSEQ multiplex PCR, the repertoire was profiled, and TCRdb retains in-frame clones only, with some absent. The data hold 100,000 to 120,000 clones, with about 90% observed a single time. Sequenced material: peripheral blood, taken 28 days after the second AZD1222 dose. All receptors come from an adult who received the AZD1222 COVID-19 vaccine.

J is TRBJ2-5 and V is TRBV24-1; 11 bases match TRBD1. CDR3 length equals 15 residues. J gave up 5 bases and V 4 bases, and 5 bases lay outside the gene matches. Germline V gene sequence: CDR1 KGHDR, CDR2 SFDVKD. CDR3 sequence (DNA): TGTGCCACCAGTGACGCCGGGACAGGGGGGGAGACCCAGTACTTC. This gives the protein CATSDAGTGGETQYF.

This rearrangement joins TRBV6-1 to TRBJ2-2; no firm D call. CDR1 MNHNS and CDR2 SASEGT come from the germline V gene. The V gene lost 3 bases and the J gene lost 6 bases, with 8 bases spanning the gap. The CDR3 contains 13 residues. The CDR3 DNA is TGTGCCAGCAGTGACAGGAGCGCCGGGGAGCTGTTTTTT. Translating it yields CASSDRSAGELFF.

The chain is built from TRBV3-1 (or the pseudogene TRBV3-2) and TRBJ2-3; D remains ambiguous. The ends were cut back, 4 bases at V and 0 bases at J, with 14 bases in the middle. There are 16 residues in the CDR3. Germline assignment: CDR1 LGHDT and CDR2 YNNKEL (reference sequence). The CDR3 DNA sequence: TGTGCCAGCAGCCGACTGGGTGGGATTAGCACAGATACGCAGTATTTT. Amino acids: CASSRLGGISTDTQYF.

The chain carries TRBV9 and TRBJ2-6; TRBD1 is a possible D gene (6 bases). Germline assignment: CDR1 SGDLS and CDR2 YYNGEE. This CDR3 region has 21 residues. Trimming took 0 bases from V and 4 from J, leaving 26 bases between them. The CDR3 sequence: CASSVAADRKQIFTGANVLTF. DNA of the CDR3: TGTGCCAGCAGCGTAGCCGCCGACAGGAAGCAGATTTTTACGGGGGCCAACGTCCTGACTTTC.

The chain recombines TRBV7-9 with TRBJ1-1; D possibly corresponds to TRBD1 (6 bases). Trimming removed 5 bases at V and 5 bases at J, with 18 bases between. In germline, CDR1 is SEHNR, CDR2 FQNEAQ (reference sequence). The CDR3 runs to 15 residues. The CDR3 sequence is CASSPWEGGGTEAFF. CDR3 coding DNA: TGTGCCAGCAGCCCCTGGGAAGGGGGGGGGACTGAAGCTTTCTTT.

This rearrangement joins TRBV4-1 to TRBJ2-1; possible D gene TRBD1, 5 bases. Between the trimmed V and J ends, which lost 0 bases and 6 bases, there was a span of 18 bases. Germline CDR1 MGHRA, CDR2 YSYEKL. This CDR3 has 17 residues. CDR3 in amino acids: CASSQDPKGVWVNEQFF. The DNA of the CDR3 is TGCGCCAGCAGCCAAGACCCCAAAGGGGTTTGGGTCAATGAGCAGTTCTTC.

V gene TRBV19 combines with J gene TRBJ1-3; D uncertain. Per the germline V gene, CDR1 is LNHDA and CDR2 is SQIVND (reference sequence). The CDR3 spans 14 residues. Trimming pared 6 bases from V and 7 bases from J, leaving 16 bases between. CDR3 coding DNA: TGTGCCAGTAGCCGAGACGGCACTTCCAACACCATATATTTT. Its translation: CASSRDGTSNTIYF.

This rearrangement joins TRBV7-2 to TRBJ2-7; tentative D call: TRBD1 (5 bases). This CDR3 has 16 amino acids. CDR1 and CDR2 (germline): SGHTA, FQGNSA. V was clipped by 4 bases and J by 3 bases, with 19 bases between them. As DNA, the CDR3 is TGTGCCAGCAGCTCGGACATTTTTCTGCCTGGCTACGAGCAGTACTTC. It specifies CASSSDIFLPGYEQYF.

This rearrangement joins TRBV4-1 to TRBJ1-2, with D possibly matching TRBD1 (5 bases). Germline V gene lookup returns CDR1 MGHRA and CDR2 YSYEKL. The CDR3 spans 14 residues. Between the trimmed V and J ends, which lost 0 bases and 3 bases, there was a span of 8 bases. The CDR3 protein is CASSQERGDYGYTF. The CDR3 nucleotides are TGCGCCAGCAGCCAAGAACGGGGGGACTATGGCTACACCTTC.

The chain is built from TRBV14 and TRBJ2-3, with no clear D. V was shortened by 2 bases and J by 4 bases, with 4 bases between the two germline ends. Germline V gives CDR1 SGHDN, CDR2 FVKESK. The CDR3 loop spans 12 amino acids. DNA of the CDR3: TGTGCCAGCAGCCAACAGTCAGATACGCAGTATTTT. Protein: CASSQQSDTQYF.

The V gene is TRBV11-2, the J gene TRBJ2-5, with a weak D call TRBD1 (5 bases). Per the germline V gene, CDR1 is SGHAT and CDR2 is FQNNGV. V was trimmed by 5 bases and J by 13 bases, leaving 17 bases between them. CDR3 length: 12 residues. The CDR3 coding sequence is TGTGCCAGCAGCATGATTCACAGGCTGCTGTACTTC. Protein product: CASSMIHRLLYF. Combining the CDR3 with reference TRBV11-2 and TRBJ2-5 gives the whole variable domain EAGVAQSPRYKIIEKRQSVAFWCNPISGHATLYWYQQILGQGPKLLIQFQNNGVVDDSQLPKDRFSAERLKGVDSTLKIQPAKLEDSAVYLCASSMIHRLLYFGPGTRLLVL.

CDR3 coding DNA: TGTGCCAGCAGTTTTAGATTAGGAGGCAGCGGGGGGGATCAACAGCACTCCTACAATGAGCAGTTCTTC. Encoded protein: CASSFRLGGSGGDQQHSYNEQFF. The rearrangement uses TRBV28 and TRBJ2-1, with 10 bases aligning to TRBD2. This CDR3 comprises 23 residues. From germline, CDR1 is MDHEN and CDR2 SYDVKM. Trimming at V came to 3 bases and at J to 0 bases, leaving 23 bases not matched to a gene.

For the CDR3, the DNA is TGTGCCAGCAGCTTACGGGGTGGCTTGAGGACTGGAAACACCATATATTTT. Amino acids: CASSLRGGLRTGNTIYF. The gene calls are TRBV11-3 and TRBJ1-3; D unresolved. Germline V gives CDR1 SGHNT, CDR2 YENEEA. The CDR3 extends over 17 amino acids. Trimming took 2 bases from V and 2 from J, leaving 16 bases between them.

The gene calls are TRBV2 and TRBJ2-7; 10 nucleotides align to TRBD1. V was pared by 6 bases and J by 6 bases, with 11 bases of the junction left unmatched. In germline, CDR1 is SNHLY, CDR2 FYNNEI. CDR3 length equals 15 residues. The CDR3 protein is CASSAEGQGGLEQYF. The CDR3 DNA is TGTGCCAGCAGCGCAGAAGGACAGGGGGGCCTCGAGCAGTACTTC.

The chain links TRBV2 to TRBJ2-1, with D tentatively TRBD1 (5 bases). The germline V and J ends were trimmed by 6 bases and 7 bases, with 13 bases remaining between them. This CDR3 has 13 amino acids. Germline V gene data show CDR1 as SNHLY and CDR2 as FYNNEI. DNA of the CDR3: TGTGCCAGCAGAGCCAGGGCAATTAATGAGCAGTTCTTC. It specifies CASRARAINEQFF.

This chain connects TRBV30 to TRBJ2-1, with D tentatively TRBD1 (5 bases). The CDR3 is 19 amino acids. The V gene lost 0 bases and the J gene lost 0 bases, with 21 bases spanning the gap. CDR1 GTSNPN and CDR2 SVGIG come from the germline V gene (reference sequence). The CDR3 bases are TGTGCCTGGAGTGTACTCCCGCTTAGGGGCACCTACTCCTACAATGAGCAGTTCTTC. This sequence encodes CAWSVLPLRGTYSYNEQFF.

V is TRBV28 and J is TRBJ2-7; D possibly corresponds to TRBD1 (6 bases). The V gene lost 4 bases and the J gene lost 0 bases, with 7 bases spanning the gap. The CDR3 sequence is 13 residues long. Germline CDR1 reads MDHEN; CDR2 reads SYDVKM. The CDR3 is CASSWTDSYEQYF. CDR3 in DNA: TGTGCCAGCAGTTGGACAGACTCCTACGAGCAGTACTTC.

V and J are TRBV10-3 and TRBJ2-1; 10 bases agree with TRBD1. CDR3 length: 15 residues. Losses at the gene ends were 2 bases for V and 2 bases for J; bases not matched to a gene: 0. Germline V CDR1 and CDR2: ENHRY, SYGVKD. CDR3 nucleotide sequence: TGTGCCATCAGTGAGGGACAGGGGGCCTACAATGAGCAGTTCTTC. Its protein product is CAISEGQGAYNEQFF.

The chain links TRBV28 to TRBJ2-1; perhaps TRBD2 as D (5 bases). This CDR3 is built from 13 residues. V shed 8 bases and J shed 5 bases, with 13 bases lying between them. Germline V CDR1 and CDR2: MDHEN, SYDVKM. The CDR3 nucleotides are TGTGCCAGCTACGGGGTGGGGAACAATGAGCAGTTCTTC. Translation gives CASYGVGNNEQFF.

The V call is TRBV2, the J call TRBJ1-5, with 9 bases identical to TRBD1. Losses at the gene ends were 6 bases for V and 2 bases for J; bases not matched to a gene: 11. This CDR3 region has 17 residues. CDR1 SNHLY and CDR2 FYNNEI come from the germline V gene. In DNA form, the CDR3 reads TGTGCCAGCAGCCGGGACAGGGTCTCGGCGGGCAATCAGCCCCAGCATTTT. Translating gives CASSRDRVSAGNQPQHF.